Listed here are 8 T cell receptor beta chains from one sample, sequenced in a study of CD8+CD57+ T cells in acquired aplastic anemia. The template for TCR beta VDJ and CDR3 sequence profiling was genomic DNA. MiXCR, applied by TCRdb to the reads, yields one record per CDR3 protein. The table shows about 160,000 distinct CDR3 sequences, with 45% to 55% occurring only once. The authors sequenced patients whose flow cytometry had shown CD8+CD57+ cell expansion. The sample comprised sorted CD4+, CD8+, or CD8+CD57+ T cells (not recorded which) from PBMCs. The receptors were gathered from a human donor with aplastic anemia.

The chain employs TRBV18 and TRBJ2-5, with 9 nucleotides matching TRBD1. The CDR3 sequence is 16 residues long. The germline gives CDR1 KGHSH, CDR2 LQKENI. With 3 bases clipped from V and 4 bases from J, the junction kept 9 bases outside the gene matches. The CDR3 protein is CASSPETGGNGETQYF. The CDR3 region has the DNA TGTGCCAGCTCACCGGAGACAGGGGGTAACGGAGAGACCCAGTACTTC.

The chain is built from TRBV25-1 and TRBJ1-2; weak D call: TRBD1 (5 bases). CDR1 is MGHDK, CDR2 SYGVNS, per germline. V was cut by 4 bases and J by 0 bases, with 12 bases left in between. This CDR3 contains 15 residues. The CDR3 loop is CASSADEGPNYGYTF. CDR3 DNA: TGTGCCAGCAGTGCGGACGAGGGGCCTAACTATGGCTACACCTTC.

As concerns this clonotype: Given a much more abundant clone one base away, this may be a read error. The chain employs TRBV11-3 and TRBJ1-5; D is undetermined. Germline V gives CDR1 SGHNT, CDR2 YENEEA. The CDR3 extends over 13 amino acids. CDR3 bases: TGTGCCAGCGGCTTAGAGTCCTCGGCGCCCCAGCATTTT. Residues: CASGLESSAPQHF. The full variable domain, in which reference TRBV11-3 and TRBJ1-5 provide the parts outside the CDR3, is EAGVVQSPRYKIIEKKQPVAFWCNPISGHNTLYWYLQNLGQGPELLIRYENEEAVDDSQLPKDRFSAERLKGVDSTLKIQPAELGDSAVYLCASGLESSAPQHFGDGTRLSIL.

The chain uses TRBV24-1 and TRBJ2-2; 9 nucleotides agree with TRBD1. The germline V gene has CDR1 KGHDR and CDR2 SFDVKD. CDR3 length equals 18 residues. With V trimmed by 1 base and J by 0 bases, 5 bases remained unmatched. The CDR3 coding sequence is TGTGCCACCAGTGATTTCTGGAGGACAGGGGCGAACACCGGGGAGCTGTTTTTT. This codes for CATSDFWRTGANTGELFF.

This clonotype was observed many times. V gene TRBV7-2 combines with J gene TRBJ2-7; no clear D gene. Trimming left V 5 bases short and J 7 bases short, with 12 bases between. Germline values: CDR1 SGHTA, CDR2 FQGNSA. This CDR3 region has 12 residues. CDR3 in DNA: TGTGCCAGCAGCCTCCGGGCGTGGGAGCAGTACTTC. Its translation is CASSLRAWEQYF.

In its sample, this clonotype was seen a few times. The chain uses TRBV27 and TRBJ1-2, with 12 bases identical to TRBD1. V lost 6 bases and J lost 4; bases outside the gene matches: 6. CDR1 and CDR2 (germline): MNHEY, SMNVEV (reference sequence). This CDR3 has 15 amino acids. CDR3 protein: CASRWDRGLGYGYTF. The CDR3 nucleotides are TGTGCCAGCAGGTGGGACAGGGGGCTTGGCTATGGCTACACCTTC.

This clonotype was picked up many times. Possible read error: a much larger clone is one base away. The gene calls are TRBV15 and TRBJ2-7; D might be TRBD1 (5 bases). This CDR3 comprises 17 residues. Germline CDR1 LNHNV, CDR2 YYDKDF (reference sequence). CDR3 DNA sequence: TGTGCCACCGGCAGAGATCACTCCGCAGGGCTGACCTACGAGCAGTACTTC. Protein: CATGRDHSAGLTYEQYF.

This clonotype was counted at least ten times. The J gene is TRBJ2-7, the V gene TRBV20-1; perhaps TRBD1 as D (7 bases). CDR3 length: 11 residues. V shed 6 bases and J shed 5 bases, with 11 bases lying between them. Looked up from germline, CDR1 is DFQATT and CDR2 is SNEGSKA (reference sequence). The CDR3 DNA sequence: TGCAGTGCCAGGGGGGCCCACGAGCAGTACTTC. This sequence encodes CSARGAHEQYF.